This T cell receptor beta chain stems from a study of blood T cell repertoires in COVID-19. Study-wide background: In each case, the material was cDNA or gDNA derived from T cells, B-cell-depleted T cells, or PBMCs.

This clone was seen only a few times. Authors' data handling: Amplification of reference gene primers provided the estimated nucleated cell counts. Sequenced by immunoSEQ multiplex PCR; TCRdb stores in-frame clones only, minus some. That table is the source of V, J and clone size, and D and trimming were worked out from the DNA. Of about 170,000 clones listed, around 82% are singletons. Germline assignment: CDR1 SGHTA and CDR2 FQGNSA. This CDR3 comprises 14 residues. The V end was cut by 4 bases, the J end by 5 bases, with 12 bases between. The participants were between roughly 18 and 89 years old and came from 24 US areas. Cohorts were assigned according to the clinical history that participants reported.

Sequenced input: PBMCs or T cells enriched from blood (not recorded which). V gene TRBV7-2 combines with J gene TRBJ2-1; no definite D call. The sequence came from a woman in her forties or fifties in a cohort exposed to, infected with or recovered from COVID-19 (not recorded which). Here the CDR3 DNA reads TGTGCCAGCAGCTCCCCCGGGTTCCACAATGAGCAGTTCTTC. Its translation: CASSSPGFHNEQFF.